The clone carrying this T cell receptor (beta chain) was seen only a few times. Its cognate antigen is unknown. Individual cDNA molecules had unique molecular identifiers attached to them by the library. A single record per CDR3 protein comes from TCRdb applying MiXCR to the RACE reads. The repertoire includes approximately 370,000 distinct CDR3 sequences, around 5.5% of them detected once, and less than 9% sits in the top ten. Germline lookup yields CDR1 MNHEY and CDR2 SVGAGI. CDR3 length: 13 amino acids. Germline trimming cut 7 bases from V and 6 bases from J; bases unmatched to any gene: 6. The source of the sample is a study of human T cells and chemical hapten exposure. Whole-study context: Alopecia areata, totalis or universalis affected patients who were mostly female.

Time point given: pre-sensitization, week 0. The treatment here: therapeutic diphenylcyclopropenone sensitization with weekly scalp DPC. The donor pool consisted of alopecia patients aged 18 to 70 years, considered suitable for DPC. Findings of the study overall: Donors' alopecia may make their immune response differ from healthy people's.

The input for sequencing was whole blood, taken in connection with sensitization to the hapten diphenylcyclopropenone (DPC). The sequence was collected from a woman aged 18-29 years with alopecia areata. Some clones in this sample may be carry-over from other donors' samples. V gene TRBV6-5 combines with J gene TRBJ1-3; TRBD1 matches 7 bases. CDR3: CASNPTGANTIYF. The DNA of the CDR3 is TGTGCCAGCAACCCAACAGGGGCAAACACCATATATTTT.